This TCR beta chain appears in the sequencing data of a study of blood T cell repertoires in COVID-19. CDR1 is SNHLY and CDR2 is FYNNEI in the germline V gene. CDR3 length: 16 amino acids. The V end lost 0 bases, the J end lost 8 bases, and 19 bases lay between the germline ends. Followed longitudinally, the Seattle patients had been enrolled during active infection. TCRdb's copy holds only in-frame clones and misses some; the assay was immunoSEQ multiplex PCR. Among 350,000 or so clones listed, around 88% were seen once. The chain recombines TRBV2 with TRBJ1-2, with no clear D. This receptor was taken from a woman aged 30 to 39 with COVID-19, enrolled during active disease. Sequences were obtained from peripheral blood. CDR3 DNA sequence: TGTGCCAGCAGTGAAGCGCTTCGGGCAGGCGGGCGCGGCTACACCTTC. As protein: CASSEALRAGGRGYTF.